These 23 T cell receptor beta chains were all obtained from the same sample, sequenced in a study of blood T cell repertoires in COVID-19. Sequencing was performed with immunoSEQ multiplex PCR; in TCRdb, only in-frame clones are kept and a portion is missing. The table shows approximately 200,000 clones, with around 81% occurring only once. Sample: peripheral blood. The receptors here all came from a woman under 40 who had recovered from COVID-19.

The CDR3 here is CASSLGVASGKETQYF. Written as DNA, the CDR3 is TGTGCCAGCAGCTTAGGGGTGGCTAGCGGAAAAGAGACCCAGTACTTC. The V gene is TRBV7-9, the J gene TRBJ2-5; TRBD2 matches 7 bases. V lost 1 base to trimming and J lost 3 bases; unmatched junction nucleotides: 8. CDR1 is SEHNR and CDR2 is FQNEAQ in the germline V gene (reference sequence). This CDR3 is 16 amino acids long.

The gene calls are TRBV19 and TRBJ2-7; 10 bases agree with TRBD2. The trim removed 3 bases at V and 3 bases at J, leaving 2 bases unmatched. This CDR3 has 14 amino acids. CDR1 and CDR2 (germline): LNHDA, SQIVND (reference sequence). The CDR3 here is CASSIRTSGYEQYF. The CDR3 nucleotides read TGTGCCAGTAGTATTAGGACTAGCGGCTACGAGCAGTACTTC.

This chain links TRBV19 with TRBJ2-1, with TRBD2 matching over 13 bases. The trim removed 9 bases at V and 4 bases at J, leaving 9 bases unmatched. The germline V gene encodes CDR1 LNHDA and CDR2 SQIVND (reference sequence). There are 16 residues in the CDR3. The CDR3 sequence: CASRKRLAGGYNEQFF. CDR3 bases: TGTGCCAGCCGCAAAAGACTAGCGGGAGGATACAATGAGCAGTTCTTC.

This sequence joins TRBV28 and TRBJ1-1; 8 bases map to TRBD1. CDR3 length: 15 residues. Losses at the gene ends were 6 bases for V and 4 bases for J; bases not matched to a gene: 10. Germline CDR1 and CDR2: MDHEN and SYDVKM. CDR3 sequence reads: CASSQQGGLSTEAFF. In DNA form, the CDR3 reads TGTGCCAGCAGCCAACAGGGGGGCCTCAGCACTGAAGCTTTCTTT.

J is TRBJ2-3 and V is TRBV3-1 (or the pseudogene TRBV3-2), with 12 bases identical to TRBD1. Germline CDR1 reads LGHDT; CDR2 reads YNNKEL (reference sequence). This CDR3 has 14 residues. Trimming removed 6 bases from V and 13 bases from J; junction bases left unmatched: 11. This CDR3 reads CASSTGTGGLPEYF. CDR3 DNA: TGTGCCAGCAGTACCGGGACAGGGGGCCTCCCGGAGTATTTT.

The V call is TRBV28, the J call TRBJ1-2; 10 bases are shared with TRBD1. V trimming: 3 bases; J trimming: 3 bases; junction bases outside the gene matches: 10. The germline gives CDR1 MDHEN, CDR2 SYDVKM. There are 17 residues in the CDR3. The CDR3 reads CASSLIGTGDPDYGYTF. Written as DNA, the CDR3 is TGTGCCAGCAGTTTGATAGGGACAGGGGACCCGGACTATGGCTACACCTTC.

This clone was counted between two and nine times. The chain combines TRBV6-5 with TRBJ2-1; D unclear. The CDR3 runs to 13 residues. V was pared by 6 bases and J by 2 bases, with 8 bases between. In germline, CDR1 is MNHEY, CDR2 SVGAGI. The CDR3 reads CASSPAAYNEQFF. The CDR3 bases are TGTGCCAGCAGCCCCGCAGCCTACAATGAGCAGTTCTTC.

The genes are TRBV10-3 and TRBJ2-7; D is uncertain. Looked up from germline, CDR1 is ENHRY and CDR2 is SYGVKD. The CDR3 runs to 14 residues. V dropped 2 bases and J dropped 3 bases, with 11 bases sitting between them. The CDR3 loop is CAISEGIGLYEQYF. For the CDR3, the DNA is TGTGCCATCAGTGAGGGCATTGGTCTCTACGAGCAGTACTTC.

This chain connects TRBV7-2 to TRBJ2-3; D perhaps matches TRBD2 (5 bases). Per germline, CDR1 SGHTA and CDR2 FQGNSA. CDR3 length equals 15 residues. V dropped 0 bases and J dropped 3 bases, with 10 bases sitting between them. In nucleotides, the CDR3 is TGTGCCAGCAGCTTAGCGCTACTAGGGACAGATACGCAGTATTTT. This sequence encodes CASSLALLGTDTQYF.

The V and J genes are TRBV12-3 or TRBV12-4 and TRBJ1-5, with D possibly matching TRBD1 (6 bases). CDR3 length: 13 amino acids. Trimming shortened V by 2 bases and J by 5 bases, and 7 bases separated the two germline ends. CDR3: CASSLWTDQPQHF. CDR3 coding DNA: TGTGCCAGCAGTTTATGGACAGATCAGCCCCAGCATTTT.

The gene calls are TRBV7-3 and TRBJ2-7; a possible D gene is TRBD1 (5 bases). Germline V gives CDR1 SGHTA, CDR2 FQGTGA. The V end was cut by 1 base, the J end by 4 bases, with 20 bases between. This CDR3 is 17 amino acids long. This CDR3 reads CASSLMDHRSLPYEQYF. In DNA, the CDR3 is TGTGCCAGCAGCTTAATGGACCACAGGAGCCTTCCTTACGAGCAGTACTTC. The full variable domain, rest sourced from reference TRBV7-3 and TRBJ2-7, is GAGVSQTPSNKVTEKGKYVELRCDPISGHTALYWYRQSLGQGPEFLIYFQGTGAADDSGLPNDRFFAVRPEGSVSTLKIQRTERGDSAVYLCASSLMDHRSLPYEQYFGPGTRLTVT.

The chain uses TRBV5-4 and TRBJ2-1; D is possibly TRBD2 (6 bases). This CDR3 is built from 18 residues. V was clipped by 1 base and J by 0 bases, with 17 bases between them. The V gene's germline CDR1 is SGHNT and CDR2 YYREEE (reference sequence). The CDR3 region is CASSLSLLAGSSYNEQFF. CDR3 in DNA: TGTGCCAGCAGCTTGTCCTTGCTCGCGGGGAGCTCCTACAATGAGCAGTTCTTC.

This clone was found once. The chain employs TRBV5-6 and TRBJ1-2; 12 nucleotides line up with TRBD1. The CDR3 covers 15 residues. CDR1 is SGHDT and CDR2 is YYEEEE in the germline V gene. The V gene end was trimmed by 2 bases and the J gene end by 4 bases; junction bases not matched to a gene: 3. CDR3 in amino acids: CASSLRDRGPYGYTF. The DNA for the CDR3 is TGTGCCAGCAGCTTAAGGGACAGGGGGCCCTATGGCTACACCTTC.

This chain uses TRBV19 with TRBJ1-2, with D uncertain. CDR1 is LNHDA and CDR2 is SQIVND in the germline V gene (reference sequence). This CDR3 has 15 residues. V was trimmed by 7 bases and J by 0 bases, leaving 15 bases between them. The chain's CDR3 is CASKISPTANYGYTF. The CDR3 nucleotides read TGTGCCAGTAAAATTAGTCCCACCGCTAACTATGGCTACACCTTC.

The CDR3 DNA reads as TGTGCCAGCAGCGGGAGGACAGGGGGCGGTGAAGCTTTCTTT. Encoded protein: CASSGRTGGGEAFF. The chain has TRBV7-9 and TRBJ1-1; 11 bases line up with TRBD1. The CDR3 contains 14 residues. Unmatched junction bases numbered 6, after V lost 5 bases and J lost 7 bases. Germline values: CDR1 SEHNR, CDR2 FQNEAQ (reference sequence).

The V and J genes are TRBV7-9 and TRBJ1-1; tentatively, D is TRBD1 (6 bases). Germline V gene lookup returns CDR1 SEHNR and CDR2 FQNEAQ (reference sequence). Trimming left V 5 bases short and J 6 bases short, with 16 bases between. CDR3 size: 14 residues. The CDR3 here is CASSPTGLEPEAFF. The CDR3 DNA follows: TGTGCCAGCAGCCCGACAGGACTCGAACCTGAAGCTTTCTTT.

This chain connects TRBV3-1 (or the pseudogene TRBV3-2) to TRBJ2-2, with D tentatively TRBD2 (6 bases). Looked up from germline, CDR1 is LGHDT and CDR2 is YNNKEL (reference sequence). The V end lost 1 base, the J end lost 1 base, and 13 bases lay between the germline ends. The CDR3 loop spans 17 amino acids. CDR3 protein: CASSQGGVILNTGELFF. As DNA, the CDR3 is TGTGCCAGCAGCCAAGGCGGGGTAATATTGAACACCGGGGAGCTGTTTTTT.

The chain recombines TRBV6-4 with TRBJ2-3; a weak D match, TRBD1 (7 bases). The CDR3 is 17 amino acids. Deletions cut 0 bases from V and 1 base from J, with 14 bases between. Germline lookup yields CDR1 MRHNA and CDR2 SNTAGT. The CDR3 loop is CASSDSPGGGGTDTQYF. CDR3 nucleotides: TGTGCCAGCAGTGACTCCCCCGGAGGGGGCGGCACAGATACGCAGTATTTT.

This clone was counted once. V usage is TRBV19 and J usage is TRBJ2-7; weak D call: TRBD2 (5 bases). Trimming took 5 bases from V and 5 from J, leaving 19 bases between them. The germline gives CDR1 LNHDA, CDR2 SQIVND (reference sequence). This CDR3 is built from 15 residues. CDR3 in amino acids: CASSFGSGRGHEQYF. In DNA form, the CDR3 reads TGTGCCAGTAGTTTCGGGTCTGGAAGAGGGCACGAGCAGTACTTC. Looking up the rest from reference TRBV19 and TRBJ2-7 gives the full variable domain: DGGITQSPKYLFRKEGQNVTLSCEQNLNHDAMYWYRQDPGQGLRLIYYSQIVNDFQKGDIAEGYSVSREKKESFPLTVTSAQKNPTAFYLCASSFGSGRGHEQYFGPGTRLTVT.

The chain combines TRBV7-9 with TRBJ1-2, with TRBD1 matching over 8 bases. The length of the CDR3 is 15 residues. Trimming at V came to 2 bases and at J to 8 bases, leaving 10 bases not matched to a gene. The germline V gene has CDR1 SEHNR and CDR2 FQNEAQ (reference sequence). CDR3 residues: CASSLNQGALVGYTF. The DNA of the CDR3 is TGTGCCAGCAGCTTAAACCAGGGGGCGCTTGTAGGCTACACCTTC.

The rearrangement uses TRBV3-1 (or the pseudogene TRBV3-2) and TRBJ2-1, with TRBD2 identical over 11 bases. V dropped 4 bases and J dropped 9; count of bases not matched to a gene: 2. Germline V CDR1 and CDR2: LGHDT, YNNKEL (reference sequence). The CDR3 is made up of 13 amino acids. The CDR3 loop is CASSPGTSGEQFF. The CDR3 DNA is TGTGCCAGCAGCCCGGGGACTAGCGGTGAGCAGTTCTTC.

The rearrangement links TRBV13 to TRBJ2-7; 7 positions match TRBD1. The CDR3 totals 14 residues. With V trimmed by 5 bases and J by 0 bases, 4 bases remained unmatched. CDR1 is PRHDT, CDR2 FYEKMQ, per germline (reference sequence). CDR3 in DNA: TGTGCCAGCAGCGACGACAGGGCCTCCTACGAGCAGTACTTC. Protein sequence: CASSDDRASYEQYF.

The sample holds one count of this clone. The chain recombines TRBV4-2 with TRBJ2-7; D may be TRBD1 (6 bases). This CDR3 has 15 residues. V gave up 3 bases and J gave up 6 bases, with 18 bases separating them. The germline V gene has CDR1 LGHNA and CDR2 YNFKEQ. The CDR3 sequence: CASSQDQGSGSEQYF. CDR3 nucleotide sequence: TGTGCCAGCAGCCAGGATCAGGGGTCAGGGAGCGAGCAGTACTTC.